The rows below give T cell receptor beta chains drawn from one sample of a study of blood T cell repertoires in COVID-19. Sequencing was performed with immunoSEQ multiplex PCR; in TCRdb, only in-frame clones are kept and a portion is missing. The sample has around 200,000 clones, 80% to 90% seen once; the top ten hold roughly 20%. Sequencing used peripheral blood. The receptors come from a man between 65 and 85 years old with active or convalescent COVID-19. Both conserved end residues are part of each CDR3. The order of the fields is clone size, J gene, D gene, V gene, CDR3 protein, CDR3 DNA. A D gene is named only where the DNA matches it firmly. Clone size, where shown, is once, few, many, or a class for clones that have expanded.

-	TRBJ2-1	-	TRBV11-2	CASSFPSGYNEQFF	TGTGCCAGCAGCTTCCCTTCGGGGTACAATGAGCAGTTCTTC
-	TRBJ1-1	-	TRBV9	CASSHTSKNTEAFF	TGTGCCAGCAGCCATACGTCTAAGAACACTGAAGCTTTCTTT
-	TRBJ2-5	-	TRBV6-5	CASSYSPFQETQYF	TGTGCCAGCAGTTACTCCCCCTTCCAAGAGACCCAGTACTTC
-	TRBJ1-1	-	TRBV2	CASTAASRDTEAFF	TGTGCCAGCACCGCGGCTTCCCGGGACACTGAAGCTTTCTTT
-	TRBJ2-3	TRBD2	TRBV5-1	CASSFLAAGTDTQYF	TGCGCCAGCAGCTTCCTAGCGGCCGGCACAGATACGCAGTATTTT
-	TRBJ2-5	TRBD2	TRBV7-9	CASSRRGESLETQYF	TGTGCCAGCAGCCGACGGGGGGAGAGCTTGGAGACCCAGTACTTC
-	TRBJ2-7	-	TRBV9	CASSASWGRAYEQYF	TGTGCCAGCAGCGCCTCCTGGGGGCGAGCCTACGAGCAGTACTTC
-	TRBJ2-2	-	TRBV2	CAIKPPGLPGELFF	TGTGCCATCAAACCGCCAGGGCTACCCGGGGAGCTGTTTTTT
once	TRBJ2-1	TRBD2	TRBV4-1	CASSQDIAGISGDYNEQFF	TGCGCCAGCAGCCAAGATATCGCCGGGATTAGCGGGGATTACAATGAGCAGTTCTTC
-	TRBJ2-7	-	TRBV3-1/TRBV3-2	CASSQDGGLSYEQYF	TGTGCCAGCAGCCAAGATGGGGGACTCTCCTACGAGCAGTACTTC
few	TRBJ1-2	-	TRBV7-6	CASSNAGDRDYGYTF	TGTGCCAGCAGCAATGCAGGCGACAGAGACTATGGCTACACCTTC
-	TRBJ1-1	-	TRBV24-1	CATSESNEAFF	TGTGCCACCAGTGAATCTAATGAAGCTTTCTTT
-	TRBJ2-7	-	TRBV27	CASSLIWGLDYEQYF	TGTGCCAGCAGTTTAATCTGGGGACTGGACTACGAGCAGTACTTC
-	TRBJ2-1	TRBD1	TRBV7-2	CASSFDRGGYNEQFF	TGTGCCAGCAGCTTCGACAGGGGTGGGTACAATGAGCAGTTCTTC
-	TRBJ1-1	-	TRBV9	CASTRTGQNTEAFF	TGTGCCAGCACTCGAACGGGACAAAACACTGAAGCTTTCTTT
-	TRBJ2-1	TRBD2	TRBV7-9	CASSSAGGRENEQFF	TGTGCCAGCAGCTCAGCGGGAGGCCGGGAGAATGAGCAGTTCTTC
-	TRBJ1-4	-	TRBV18	CASSPIRGTGSEKLFF	TGTGCCAGCTCACCAATCAGGGGTACGGGAAGTGAAAAACTGTTTTTT
-	TRBJ2-2	TRBD2	TRBV5-1	CASSLRGGRASTGELFF	TGCGCCAGCAGCTTGCGTGGCGGGAGGGCCAGCACCGGGGAGCTGTTTTTT